The 9 T cell receptor beta chains presented below share a single source sample, sequenced in a study of T cell clonality in common variable immunodeficiency. Clones were read by immunoSEQ multiplex PCR, and TCRdb kept only the in-frame ones, dropping some. This repertoire holds around 55,000 clones, and none appear only once. The source material was peripheral blood mononuclear cells. Receptors originate from a person aged 18 to 70 in good health.

This clone was seen ten or more times. Read data end 3 residues before the CDR3 end; the end is taken from the germline J gene. V usage is TRBV2 and J usage is TRBJ2-1, with D maybe TRBD2 (6 bases). The CDR3 has 13 amino acids. Looked up from germline, CDR1 is SNHLY and CDR2 is FYNNEI. V lost 5 bases to trimming and J lost 3 bases, with 8 bases between them. CDR3 sequence reads: CASSSEGYNEQFF. The CDR3 bases that were read are TGTGCCAGCAGTTCGGAGGGCTACAATGAG. The whole variable domain, filled in from reference TRBV2 and TRBJ2-1, reads EPEVTQTPSHQVTQMGQEVILRCVPISNHLYFYWYRQILGQKVEFLVSFYNNEISEKSEIFDDQFSVERPDGSNFTLKIRSTKLEDSAMYFCASSSEGYNEQFFGPGTRLTVL.

A word on this clone: Coverage ceases 3 residues before the CDR3 finishes, and the germline J gene fills in the end. The V gene is TRBV19, the J gene TRBJ2-5; possible D gene TRBD1, 6 bases. CDR3 length: 15 amino acids. Trimming took 4 bases from V and 2 from J, leaving 14 bases between them. Germline assignment: CDR1 LNHDA and CDR2 SQIVND (reference sequence). The sequenced CDR3 bases are TGTGCCAGTAGTACCGGGACACCACCGCAAGAGACC. This sequence encodes CASSTGTPPQET. The full CDR3 sequence reads CASSTGTPPQETQYF.

This clone has ten or more counts. An end of the junction differs from the germline gene, which may be a read error. The CDR3 goes on 3 residues after the read ends, and that part is filled in from the germline J gene. The chain recombines TRBV4-2 with TRBJ2-1; D gene uncertain. CDR1 is LGHNA, CDR2 YNFKEQ, per germline. CDR3 length: 12 amino acids. CDR3 DNA, as far as it was read: TGCGCCAGCAGCCAAAGAGAAGGTGAG. Protein: CASSQREGE. The whole CDR3 region reads CASSQREGEQFF.

In this sample, this clone turned up many times. Coverage ceases 3 residues before the CDR3 finishes, and the germline J gene fills in the end. The chain recombines TRBV12-3 or TRBV12-4 with TRBJ2-1; 7 bases agree with TRBD2. J gave up 8 bases and V 2 bases, and 3 bases lay outside the gene matches. CDR3 length: 13 amino acids. The sequenced CDR3 bases are TGTGCCAGCAGTTTAAATGGACTAGATGAG. Its protein is CASSLNGLDE. The whole CDR3 sequence reads CASSLNGLDEQFF.

On this clone itself: The read ends 3 residues before the CDR3 terminus; that terminus is restored from the germline J gene. J is TRBJ2-5 and V is TRBV4-2; 8 bases align to TRBD2. Per the germline V gene, CDR1 is LGHNA and CDR2 is YNFKEQ. The junction had 5 bases not matched to a gene; V was cut back by 3 bases and J by 5 bases. The CDR3 runs to 14 residues. CDR3 region: CASSHREGGETQYF. The sequenced CDR3 bases are TGTGCCAGCAGCCATCGGGAGGGGGGGGAGACC.

This clone was recorded at least ten times. Read data end 3 residues before the CDR3 end; the end is taken from the germline J gene. The V gene is TRBV30, the J gene TRBJ2-2; 7 bases fit TRBD2. Germline CDR1 is GTSNPN and CDR2 is SVGIG (reference sequence). V gave up 4 bases and J gave up 6 bases; unmatched junction bases: 8. This CDR3 region has 14 residues. CDR3 DNA, as far as it was read: TGTGCCTGGATAAGGACTAGTCGGTCCGGGGAG. Translated, it gives CAWIRTSRSGE. The CDR3 in its entirety is CAWIRTSRSGELFF.

This clone was observed many times. From the germline J gene comes the end of the CDR3, since the read stops 3 residues before it. This chain joins TRBV4-2 and TRBJ1-2, with D possibly matching TRBD1 (5 bases). There are 21 residues in the CDR3. Germline assignment: CDR1 LGHNA and CDR2 YNFKEQ. This chain's CDR3 is CASSRSGTSGRFTLAKNIYTF. The DNA read from the CDR3 is TGTGCCAGCAGCCGCAGCGGGACTAGCGGGAGGTTCACCCTGGCCAAAAACATC.

This clone was seen repeatedly, ten times or more. The read terminates 3 residues ahead of where the CDR3 ends, so the germline J gene completes it. The chain uses TRBV18 and TRBJ2-7, with D possibly being TRBD2 (7 bases). There are 14 residues in the CDR3. The V and J ends lost 4 bases and 2 bases respectively, with 12 bases between them. Germline V CDR1 and CDR2: KGHSH, LQKENI. CDR3 bases read: TGTGCCAGCTCACGAGGGGGAGGGGCCTACGAG. Its protein is CASSRGGGAYE. The complete CDR3 protein is CASSRGGGAYEQYF.

This clone was found many times. The read gets to within 3 residues of the CDR3 end, and the germline J gene fills in the rest. The rearrangement joins TRBV5-8 to TRBJ1-2; D is possibly TRBD1 (5 bases). The length of the CDR3 is 12 residues. The V end was cut by 3 bases, the J end by 4 bases, with 7 bases between. Per germline, CDR1 SGHTS and CDR2 YDEGEE. The covered CDR3 bases are TGTGCCAGCAGCTGGGGGGGCTATGGC. Amino acids: CASSWGGYG. The whole CDR3 sequence is CASSWGGYGYTF.